This note documents a single T cell receptor (beta chain) sequence. The CDR3 spans 16 residues. J lost 0 bases, V lost 5 bases, and 8 bases had no gene match. Germline lookup yields CDR1 SGHNT and CDR2 YYREEE (reference sequence). Profiling relied on immunoSEQ multiplex PCR, and the TCRdb table lists in-frame clones only, not all of them. The sample holds some 65,000 clones, around 84% seen once. This entry belongs to a study of control samples from healthy donors and cancer patients. V and J are TRBV5-4 and TRBJ1-1; TRBD1 matches 9 bases. This TCR came from a woman aged 45-65 years with lung cancer. What was sequenced was PBMCs. This chain's CDR3 is CASSLTGGALNTEAFF. The CDR3 bases are TGTGCCAGCAGTCTGACAGGGGGTGCATTGAACACTGAAGCTTTCTTT.